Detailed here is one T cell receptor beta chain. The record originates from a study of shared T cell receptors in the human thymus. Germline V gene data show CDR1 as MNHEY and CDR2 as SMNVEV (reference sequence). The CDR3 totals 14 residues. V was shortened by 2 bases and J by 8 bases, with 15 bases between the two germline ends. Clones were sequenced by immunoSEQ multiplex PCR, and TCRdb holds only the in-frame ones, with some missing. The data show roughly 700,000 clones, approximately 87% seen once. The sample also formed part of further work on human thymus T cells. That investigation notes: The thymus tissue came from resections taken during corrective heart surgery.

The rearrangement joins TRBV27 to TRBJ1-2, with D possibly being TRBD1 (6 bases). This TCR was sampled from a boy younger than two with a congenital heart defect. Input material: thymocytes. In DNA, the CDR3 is TGTGCCAGCAGTTTAAGGAACACAGGGACCGGCTACACCTTC. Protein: CASSLRNTGTGYTF.